This T cell receptor beta chain stems from a study of CD4+ T cells in melanoma. Details on this clone: Its antigen remains unidentified.

Study-wide results and caveats: CD8+ T cell, macrophage and B cell function reportedly correlated with neoantigen-specific CD4+ T cells.

Sequencing used immunoSEQ multiplex PCR; TCRdb keeps in-frame clones, though not all of them. The table records 13,000 to 15,000 clones, about 60% of them present only once. The TCR sequence derives from a human donor with melanoma. Sequencing was performed on cells from a culture (not recorded whether cultured in vitro).

Here the CDR3 DNA reads TGTGCCATCAGGAACAGGGCGCCGGGCGAGCAGTACTTC. This gives the protein CAIRNRAPGEQYF. J is TRBJ2-7 and V is TRBV10-3, with a possible D match to TRBD1 (6 bases). Germline V lookup: CDR1 ENHRY, CDR2 SYGVKD. Trimming took off 6 bases at V and 6 bases at J, with 15 bases between the two ends. The CDR3 totals 13 residues.